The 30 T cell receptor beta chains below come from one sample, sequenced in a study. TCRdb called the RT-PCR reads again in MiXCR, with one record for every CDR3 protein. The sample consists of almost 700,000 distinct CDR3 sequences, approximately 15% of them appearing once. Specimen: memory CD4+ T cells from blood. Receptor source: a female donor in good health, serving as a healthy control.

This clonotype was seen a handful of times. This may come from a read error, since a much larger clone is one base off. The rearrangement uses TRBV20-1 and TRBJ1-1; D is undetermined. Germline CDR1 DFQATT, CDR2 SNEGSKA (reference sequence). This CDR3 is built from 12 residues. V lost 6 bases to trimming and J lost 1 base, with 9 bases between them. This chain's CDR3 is CSALTRNTEAFF. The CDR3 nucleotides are TGCAGTGCCCTAACCCGGAACACTGAAGCTTTCTTT.

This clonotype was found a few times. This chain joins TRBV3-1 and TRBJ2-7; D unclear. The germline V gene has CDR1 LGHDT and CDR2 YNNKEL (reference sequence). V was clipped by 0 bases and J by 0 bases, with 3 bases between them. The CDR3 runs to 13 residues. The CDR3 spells CASSQESSYEQYF. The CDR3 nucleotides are TGTGCCAGCAGCCAAGAGAGCTCCTACGAGCAGTACTTC.

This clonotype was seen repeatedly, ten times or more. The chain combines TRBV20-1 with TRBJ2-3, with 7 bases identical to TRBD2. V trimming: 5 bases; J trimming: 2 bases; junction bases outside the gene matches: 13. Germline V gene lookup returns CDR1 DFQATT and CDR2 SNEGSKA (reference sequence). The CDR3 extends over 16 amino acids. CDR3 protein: CSASRLAVAYTDTQYF. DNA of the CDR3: TGCAGTGCTTCTCGCCTAGCGGTCGCTTACACAGATACGCAGTATTTT.

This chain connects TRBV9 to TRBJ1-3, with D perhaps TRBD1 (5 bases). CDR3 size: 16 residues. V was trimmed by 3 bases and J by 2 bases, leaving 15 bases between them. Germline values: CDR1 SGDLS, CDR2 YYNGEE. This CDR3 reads CASSADPGTAGNTIYF. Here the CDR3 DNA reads TGTGCCAGCAGCGCTGACCCCGGGACGGCTGGAAACACCATATATTTT.

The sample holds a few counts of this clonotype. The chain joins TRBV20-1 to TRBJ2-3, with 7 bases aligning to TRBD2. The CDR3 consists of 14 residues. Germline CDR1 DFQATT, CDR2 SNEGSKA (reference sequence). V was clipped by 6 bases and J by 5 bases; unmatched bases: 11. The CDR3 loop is CSALRREWQDTQYF. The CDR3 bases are TGCAGTGCCCTCCGGCGGGAGTGGCAAGATACGCAGTATTTT.

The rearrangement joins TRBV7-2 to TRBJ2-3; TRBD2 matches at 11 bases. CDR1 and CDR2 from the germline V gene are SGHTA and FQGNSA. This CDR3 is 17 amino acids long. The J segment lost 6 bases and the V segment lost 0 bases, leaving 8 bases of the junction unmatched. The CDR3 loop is CASSLAGGTSGWDTQYF. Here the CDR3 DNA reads TGTGCCAGCAGCTTAGCTGGGGGGACTAGCGGTTGGGATACGCAGTATTTT.

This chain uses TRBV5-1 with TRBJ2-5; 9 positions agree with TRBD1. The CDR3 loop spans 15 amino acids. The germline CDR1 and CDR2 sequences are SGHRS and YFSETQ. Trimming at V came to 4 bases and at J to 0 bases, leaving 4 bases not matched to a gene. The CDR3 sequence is CASSVGQGYQETQYF. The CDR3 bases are TGCGCCAGCAGCGTGGGACAGGGATACCAAGAGACCCAGTACTTC. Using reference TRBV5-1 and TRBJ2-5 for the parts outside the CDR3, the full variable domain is KAGVTQTPRYLIKTRGQQVTLSCSPISGHRSVSWYQQTPGQGLQFLFEYFSETQRNKGNFPGRFSGRQFSNSRSEMNVSTLELGDSALYLCASSVGQGYQETQYFGPGTRLLVL.

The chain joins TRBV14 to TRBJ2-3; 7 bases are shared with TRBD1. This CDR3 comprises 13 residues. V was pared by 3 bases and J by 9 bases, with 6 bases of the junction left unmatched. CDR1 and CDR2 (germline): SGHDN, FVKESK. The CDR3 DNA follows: TGTGCCAGCAGCCATTTACAGGGGCACACGCAGTATTTT. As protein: CASSHLQGHTQYF. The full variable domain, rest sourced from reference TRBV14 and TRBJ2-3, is EAGVTQFPSHSVIEKGQTVTLRCDPISGHDNLYWYRRVMGKEIKFLLHFVKESKQDESGMPNNRFLAERTGGTYSTLKVQPAELEDSGVYFCASSHLQGHTQYFGPGTRLTVL.

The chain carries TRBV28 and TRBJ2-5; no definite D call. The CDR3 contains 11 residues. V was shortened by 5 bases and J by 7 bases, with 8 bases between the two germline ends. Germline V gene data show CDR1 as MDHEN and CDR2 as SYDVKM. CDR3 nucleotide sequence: TGTGCCAGCAGTCTGCCAGGGACCCAGTACTTC. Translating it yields CASSLPGTQYF.

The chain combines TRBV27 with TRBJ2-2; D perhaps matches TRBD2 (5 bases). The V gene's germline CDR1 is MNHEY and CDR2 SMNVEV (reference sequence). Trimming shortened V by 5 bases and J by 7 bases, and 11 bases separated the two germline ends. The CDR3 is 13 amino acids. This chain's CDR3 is CASSPRAVGELFF. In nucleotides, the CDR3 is TGTGCCAGCAGTCCCAGAGCGGTCGGGGAGCTGTTTTTT.

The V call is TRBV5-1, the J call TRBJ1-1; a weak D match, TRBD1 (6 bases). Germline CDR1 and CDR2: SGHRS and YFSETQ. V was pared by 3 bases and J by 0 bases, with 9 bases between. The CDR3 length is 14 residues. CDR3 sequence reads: CASSSEGVNTEAFF. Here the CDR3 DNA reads TGCGCCAGCAGCTCCGAGGGGGTGAACACTGAAGCTTTCTTT.

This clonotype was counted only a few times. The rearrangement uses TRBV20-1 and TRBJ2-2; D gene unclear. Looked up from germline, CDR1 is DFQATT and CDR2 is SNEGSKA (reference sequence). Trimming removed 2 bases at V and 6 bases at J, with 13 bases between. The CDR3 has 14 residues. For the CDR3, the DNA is TGCAGTGCTAGATTTTTACCTACCGCCGGGGAGCTGTTTTTT. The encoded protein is CSARFLPTAGELFF.

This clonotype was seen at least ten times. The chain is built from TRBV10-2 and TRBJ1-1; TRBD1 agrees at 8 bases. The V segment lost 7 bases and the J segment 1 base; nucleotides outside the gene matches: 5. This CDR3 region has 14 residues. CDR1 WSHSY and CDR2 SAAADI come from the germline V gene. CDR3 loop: CASTRQGPNTEAFF. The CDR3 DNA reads TGCGCCAGCACCAGACAGGGGCCGAACACTGAAGCTTTCTTT.

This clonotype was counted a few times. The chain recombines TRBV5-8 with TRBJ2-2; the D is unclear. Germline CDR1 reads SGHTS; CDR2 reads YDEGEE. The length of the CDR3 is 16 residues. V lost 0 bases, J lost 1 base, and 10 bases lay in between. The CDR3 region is CASSLARVRNTGELFF. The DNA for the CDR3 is TGTGCCAGCAGCTTGGCTCGGGTCAGGAACACCGGGGAGCTGTTTTTT.

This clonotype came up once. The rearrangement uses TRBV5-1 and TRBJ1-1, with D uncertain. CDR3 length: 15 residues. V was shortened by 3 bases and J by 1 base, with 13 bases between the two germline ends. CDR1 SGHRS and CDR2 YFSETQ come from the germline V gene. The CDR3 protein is CASSSPGLPNTEAFF. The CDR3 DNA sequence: TGCGCCAGCAGCTCCCCGGGTCTCCCGAACACTGAAGCTTTCTTT.

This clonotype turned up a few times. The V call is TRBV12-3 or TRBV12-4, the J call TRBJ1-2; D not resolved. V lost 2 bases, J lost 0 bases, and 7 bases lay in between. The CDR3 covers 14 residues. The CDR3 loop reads CASSLMGTNYGYTF. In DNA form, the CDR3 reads TGTGCCAGCAGTTTAATGGGTACTAACTATGGCTACACCTTC.

The CDR3 sequence is CASSSNRYSGANVLTF. The CDR3, as DNA: TGTGCCAGCAGCTCGAACAGATACTCTGGGGCCAACGTCCTGACTTTC. This chain uses TRBV11-2 with TRBJ2-6; D is ambiguous. CDR3 length: 16 amino acids. Trimming shortened V by 4 bases and J by 0 bases, and 10 bases separated the two germline ends. CDR1 is SGHAT, CDR2 FQNNGV, per germline.

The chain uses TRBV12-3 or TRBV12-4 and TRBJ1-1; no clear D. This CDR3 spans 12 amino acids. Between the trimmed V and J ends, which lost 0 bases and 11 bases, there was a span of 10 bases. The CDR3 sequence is CASSLAGLDAFF. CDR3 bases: TGTGCCAGCAGTTTAGCAGGGCTGGATGCTTTCTTT.

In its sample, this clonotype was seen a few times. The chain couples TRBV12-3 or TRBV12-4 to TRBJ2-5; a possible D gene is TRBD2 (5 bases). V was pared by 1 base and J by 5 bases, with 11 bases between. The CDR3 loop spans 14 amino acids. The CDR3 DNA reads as TGTGCCAGCAGTTTAGGGGGAGTATGGGAGACCCAGTACTTC. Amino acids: CASSLGGVWETQYF.

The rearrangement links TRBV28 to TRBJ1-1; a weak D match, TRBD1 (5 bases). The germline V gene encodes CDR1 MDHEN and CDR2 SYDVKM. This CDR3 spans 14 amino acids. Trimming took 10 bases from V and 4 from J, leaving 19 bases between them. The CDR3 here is CATFNRGGGTEAFF. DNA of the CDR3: TGTGCCACGTTTAACCGGGGGGGGGGCACTGAAGCTTTCTTT.

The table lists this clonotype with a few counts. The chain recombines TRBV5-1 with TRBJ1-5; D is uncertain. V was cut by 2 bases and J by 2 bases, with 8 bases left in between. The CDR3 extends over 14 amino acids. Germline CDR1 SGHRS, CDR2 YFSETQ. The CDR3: CASSFSSRNQPQHF. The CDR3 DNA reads TGCGCCAGCAGCTTCAGCAGTCGCAATCAGCCCCAGCATTTT.

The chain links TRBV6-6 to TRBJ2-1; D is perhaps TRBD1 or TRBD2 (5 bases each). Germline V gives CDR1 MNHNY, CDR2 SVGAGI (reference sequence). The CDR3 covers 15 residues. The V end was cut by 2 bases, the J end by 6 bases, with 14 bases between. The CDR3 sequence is CASSYGGVVSNEQFF. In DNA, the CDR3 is TGTGCCAGCAGTTACGGGGGAGTGGTCAGCAATGAGCAGTTCTTC.

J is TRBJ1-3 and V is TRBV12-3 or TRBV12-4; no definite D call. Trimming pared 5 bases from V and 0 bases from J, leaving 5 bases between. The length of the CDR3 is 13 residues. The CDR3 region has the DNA TGTGCCAGCAGTATAGACTCTGGAAACACCATATATTTT. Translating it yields CASSIDSGNTIYF.

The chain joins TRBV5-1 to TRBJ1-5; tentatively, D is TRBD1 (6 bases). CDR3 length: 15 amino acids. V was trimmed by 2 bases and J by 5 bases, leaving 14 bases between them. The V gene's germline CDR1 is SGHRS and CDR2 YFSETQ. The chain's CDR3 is CASSLGTGPYQPQHF. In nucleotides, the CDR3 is TGCGCCAGCAGCTTAGGAACAGGGCCCTATCAGCCCCAGCATTTT.

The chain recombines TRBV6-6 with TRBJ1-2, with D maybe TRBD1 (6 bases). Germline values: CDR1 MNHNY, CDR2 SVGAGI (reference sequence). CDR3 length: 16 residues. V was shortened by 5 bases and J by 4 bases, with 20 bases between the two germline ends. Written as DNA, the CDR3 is TGTGCCAGCAGTAAACTCCGGGACAACCAACTCTATGGCTACACCTTC. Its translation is CASSKLRDNQLYGYTF.

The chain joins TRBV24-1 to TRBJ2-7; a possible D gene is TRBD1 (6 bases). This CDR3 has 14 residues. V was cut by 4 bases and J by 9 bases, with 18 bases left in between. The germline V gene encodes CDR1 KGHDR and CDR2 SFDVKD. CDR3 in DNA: TGTGCCACCAGTGAAACCGGGCCCCTAGGGGGGCAGTACTTC. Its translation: CATSETGPLGGQYF.

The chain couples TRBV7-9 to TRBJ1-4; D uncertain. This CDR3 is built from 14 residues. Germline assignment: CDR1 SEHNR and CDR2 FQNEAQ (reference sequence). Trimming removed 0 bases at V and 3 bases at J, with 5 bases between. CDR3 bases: TGTGCCAGCAGCTTAGCAGGGTCTAATGAAAAACTGTTTTTT. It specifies CASSLAGSNEKLFF.

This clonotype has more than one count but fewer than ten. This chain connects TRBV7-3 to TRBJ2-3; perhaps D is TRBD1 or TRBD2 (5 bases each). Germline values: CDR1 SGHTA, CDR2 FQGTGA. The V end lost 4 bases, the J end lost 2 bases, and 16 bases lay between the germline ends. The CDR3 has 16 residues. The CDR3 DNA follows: TGTGCCAGCAGCTCACACGGGGACGGCTTCACAGATACGCAGTATTTT. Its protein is CASSSHGDGFTDTQYF.

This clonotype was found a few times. CDR3 region: CASSIGAGRNQPQHF. In DNA form, the CDR3 reads TGTGCCAGTAGTATTGGGGCGGGACGCAATCAGCCCCAGCATTTT. This sequence joins TRBV19 and TRBJ1-5, with D possibly matching TRBD1 (5 bases). The germline V gene encodes CDR1 LNHDA and CDR2 SQIVND (reference sequence). The CDR3 is 15 residues long. Trimming took off 3 bases at V and 2 bases at J, with 11 bases between the two ends. Full variable domain (remainder filled in from reference TRBV19 and TRBJ1-5): DGGITQSPKYLFRKEGQNVTLSCEQNLNHDAMYWYRQDPGQGLRLIYYSQIVNDFQKGDIAEGYSVSREKKESFPLTVTSAQKNPTAFYLCASSIGAGRNQPQHFGDGTRLSIL.

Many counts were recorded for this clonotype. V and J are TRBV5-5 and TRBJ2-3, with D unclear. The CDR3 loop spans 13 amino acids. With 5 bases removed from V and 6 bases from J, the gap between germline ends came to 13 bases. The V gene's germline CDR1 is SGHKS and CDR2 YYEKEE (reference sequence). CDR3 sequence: CASRSTLGDTQYF. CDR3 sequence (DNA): TGTGCCAGCAGGTCAACACTGGGGGATACGCAGTATTTT.